One TCR beta chain is described in this entry. This record belongs to a study of control samples from healthy donors and cancer patients. Assay: immunoSEQ multiplex PCR; the TCRdb copy retains only in-frame clones and omits some. The sample lists around 22,000 clones, around 85% occurring once. Germline-derived CDR1 and CDR2 are SGHVS and FQNEAQ. The CDR3 loop spans 15 amino acids. Trimming left V 6 bases short and J 4 bases short, with 15 bases between. This clonotype was sampled from a man aged 60 to 75 with head and neck cancer. V gene TRBV7-8 combines with J gene TRBJ2-2; TRBD1 or TRBD2 may be the D gene (5 bases each). What was sequenced was PBMCs. DNA for the CDR3: TGTGCCAGCAGTTCAGCCGGGACCTCCACCGGGGAGCTGTTTTTT. This gives the protein CASSSAGTSTGELFF.